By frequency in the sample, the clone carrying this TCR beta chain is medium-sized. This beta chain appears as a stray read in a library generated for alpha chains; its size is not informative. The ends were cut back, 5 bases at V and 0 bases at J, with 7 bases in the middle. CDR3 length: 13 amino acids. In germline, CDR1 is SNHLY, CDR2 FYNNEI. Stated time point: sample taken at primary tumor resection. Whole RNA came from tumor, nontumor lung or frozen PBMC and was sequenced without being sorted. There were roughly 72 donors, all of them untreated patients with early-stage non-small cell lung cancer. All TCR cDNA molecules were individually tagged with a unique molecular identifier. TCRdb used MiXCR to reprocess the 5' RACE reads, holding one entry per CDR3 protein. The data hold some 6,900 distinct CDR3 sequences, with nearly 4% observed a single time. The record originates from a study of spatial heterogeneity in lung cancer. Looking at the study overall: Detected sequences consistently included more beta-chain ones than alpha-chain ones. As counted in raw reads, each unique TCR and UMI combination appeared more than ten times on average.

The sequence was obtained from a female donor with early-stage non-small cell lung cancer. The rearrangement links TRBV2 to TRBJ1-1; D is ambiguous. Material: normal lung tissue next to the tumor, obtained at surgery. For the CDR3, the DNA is TGTGCCAGCAGTACCGATTTGAACACTGAAGCTTTCTTT. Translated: CASSTDLNTEAFF.